The next 5 T cell receptor beta chains were all read from a single sample in a study of cytomegalovirus exposure and HLA in healthy donors. Amplification used 60 Vbeta primers and 13 Jbeta primers. Libraries were prepared by immunoSEQ multiplex PCR; TCRdb keeps only in-frame clonotypes and omits some of them. The sample holds 90,000 to 100,000 clones, around 73% seen once. The sequencing input was PBMCs. These receptors all come from a woman aged 55-69 years in good health and CMV-seronegative.

The chain uses TRBV7-2 and TRBJ2-3; 10 nucleotides match TRBD2. Germline CDR1 is SGHTA and CDR2 is FQGNSA. The CDR3 covers 14 residues. The junction had 1 base not matched to a gene; V was cut back by 5 bases and J by 2 bases. CDR3 in amino acids: CASSTSGTTDTQYF. CDR3 in DNA: TGTGCCAGCAGCACTAGCGGGACCACAGATACGCAGTATTTT.

The chain is built from TRBV9 and TRBJ1-1; possibly TRBD1 for D (5 bases). This CDR3 has 16 residues. V was shortened by 3 bases and J by 0 bases, with 15 bases between the two germline ends. Germline CDR1 is SGDLS and CDR2 is YYNGEE. In DNA, the CDR3 is TGTGCCAGCAGCGGGCAGGGCGGAGGGATGAACACTGAAGCTTTCTTT. Its protein is CASSGQGGGMNTEAFF.

The count of this clone is one. J is TRBJ2-5 and V is TRBV7-2; D is perhaps TRBD1 (5 bases). V was pared by 4 bases and J by 3 bases, with 18 bases between. This CDR3 contains 16 residues. Per the germline V gene, CDR1 is SGHTA and CDR2 is FQGNSA. CDR3 region: CASSSPVTTVEETQYF. The CDR3 DNA reads TGTGCCAGCAGCTCTCCCGTCACGACAGTAGAAGAGACCCAGTACTTC.

The CDR3 here is CASSFGFSGNTIYF. CDR3 sequence (DNA): TGTGCCAGCAGCTTTGGCTTCTCTGGAAACACCATATATTTT. The rearrangement joins TRBV5-6 to TRBJ1-3; no reliable D call. This CDR3 is 14 amino acids long. Deletions cut 2 bases from V and 0 bases from J, with 6 bases between. In germline, CDR1 is SGHDT, CDR2 YYEEEE.

This clone was picked up a small number of times. The chain has TRBV30 and TRBJ1-2; D gene unclear. The CDR3 runs 12 residues. The germline V and J ends were trimmed by 1 base and 5 bases, with 8 bases remaining between them. Per the germline V gene, CDR1 is GTSNPN and CDR2 is SVGIG (reference sequence). CDR3 residues: CAWSDGFYGYTF. DNA for the CDR3: TGTGCCTGGAGTGACGGGTTTTATGGCTACACCTTC.